The text below deals with one TCR beta chain. Its cognate antigen is unknown. This sample is part of a study of radiotherapy plus CTLA-4 blockade in lung cancer. The overall study: Overall, around 18% of patients showed an objective response, while around 34% attained disease control. Whole-study findings and limits: The best predictor of response was reported to be early blood T cell clone dynamics, with interferon-beta. Tumor-derived TCR clones expanded in blood after radiotherapy plus ipilimumab.

Some clones are missing from TCRdb's copy, which holds only in-frame ones; the method was immunoSEQ multiplex PCR. The sample carries 35,000 to 50,000 clones, roughly four fifths recorded once. This CDR3 is 16 amino acids long. Germline CDR1 is SNHLY and CDR2 is FYNNEI. The V segment lost 3 bases and the J segment 7 bases; nucleotides outside the gene matches: 6. The study gave focal radiation plus ipilimumab CTLA-4 blockade to patients with chemo-refractory metastatic non-small-cell lung cancer. V is TRBV2 and J is TRBJ1-6, with TRBD1 matching over 10 bases. This TCR was recovered from a human donor with non-small cell lung cancer who had a complete response to radiotherapy plus ipilimumab. Material: peripheral blood, obtained from a patient treated with radiotherapy plus ipilimumab. The DNA of the CDR3 is TGTGCCAGCAGTGACGTTGTGGGACAGGGGAATTCACCCCTCCACTTT. Translating it yields CASSDVVGQGNSPLHF. Looking up the rest from reference TRBV2 and TRBJ1-6 gives the full variable domain: EPEVTQTPSHQVTQMGQEVILRCVPISNHLYFYWYRQILGQKVEFLVSFYNNEISEKSEIFDDQFSVERPDGSNFTLKIRSTKLEDSAMYFCASSDVVGQGNSPLHFGNGTRLTVT.